Listed below are T cell receptor beta chains from one sample, sequenced in a study of T cell responses to AZD1222 COVID-19 vaccine. Some clones are missing from TCRdb's copy, which holds only in-frame ones; the method was immunoSEQ multiplex PCR. The table shows some 120,000 clones, with around 89% occurring only once. The sample consisted of peripheral blood, taken on day 0 of AZD1222 vaccination. These receptors originate from an adult in good health. Each CDR3 is given with its conserved first and last residue. The order of the fields is J gene, clone size, V gene, CDR3 length, D gene, CDR3 protein, CDR3 DNA. A D gene is named only where the DNA matches it firmly. Only part of the rows carry a size: once, few, many, or a class if the clone is expanded.

J gene: TRBJ2-7
clone size: -
V gene: TRBV19
CDR3 length: 15
D gene: -
CDR3 protein: CASSIGTGWGYEQYF
CDR3 DNA: TGTGCCAGTAGTATAGGTACAGGGTGGGGCTACGAGCAGTACTTC

J gene: TRBJ1-4
clone size: -
V gene: TRBV4-1
CDR3 length: 19
D gene: TRBD1
CDR3 protein: CASSQDKGTGGAVAEKLFF
CDR3 DNA: TGCGCCAGCAGCCAAGATAAAGGGACAGGGGGAGCGGTAGCTGAAAAACTGTTTTTT

J gene: TRBJ1-1
clone size: -
V gene: TRBV9
CDR3 length: 15
D gene: -
CDR3 protein: CASSSSTGGKTEAFF
CDR3 DNA: TGTGCCAGCAGTAGTAGTACAGGAGGGAAGACTGAAGCTTTCTTT

J gene: TRBJ2-7
clone size: -
V gene: TRBV28
CDR3 length: 15
D gene: -
CDR3 protein: CASSPGTLGAYEQYF
CDR3 DNA: TGTGCCAGCAGCCCCGGGACTCTCGGGGCCTACGAGCAGTACTTC

J gene: TRBJ2-5
clone size: -
V gene: TRBV24-1
CDR3 length: 18
D gene: TRBD2
CDR3 protein: CATSDSAPGLAGRETQYF
CDR3 DNA: TGTGCCACCAGTGATTCGGCCCCGGGACTAGCGGGGCGCGAGACCCAGTACTTC

J gene: TRBJ1-2
clone size: -
V gene: TRBV24-1
CDR3 length: 11
D gene: -
CDR3 protein: CATSDSYGYTF
CDR3 DNA: TGTGCCACCAGTGACTCCTATGGCTACACCTTC

J gene: TRBJ2-7
clone size: -
V gene: TRBV6-2/TRBV6-3
CDR3 length: 15
D gene: TRBD1
CDR3 protein: CASSYRDRGQGEQYF
CDR3 DNA: TGTGCCAGCAGTTATCGGGACAGGGGGCAAGGCGAGCAGTACTTC

J gene: TRBJ1-5
clone size: -
V gene: TRBV5-5
CDR3 length: 15
D gene: -
CDR3 protein: CASSLGGPYNQPQHF
CDR3 DNA: TGTGCCAGCAGCCTGGGGGGGCCTTACAATCAGCCCCAGCATTTT

J gene: TRBJ2-7
clone size: -
V gene: TRBV7-8
CDR3 length: 15
D gene: TRBD2
CDR3 protein: CASSPGLGPSGEQYF
CDR3 DNA: TGTGCCAGCAGCCCGGGACTAGGGCCCTCGGGCGAGCAGTACTTC

J gene: TRBJ1-5
clone size: -
V gene: TRBV5-5
CDR3 length: 13
D gene: -
CDR3 protein: CASREGSGQPQHF
CDR3 DNA: TGTGCCAGCCGGGAAGGGTCTGGTCAGCCCCAGCATTTT

J gene: TRBJ2-3
clone size: -
V gene: TRBV7-2
CDR3 length: 15
D gene: TRBD1
CDR3 protein: CASSLDRGSADTQYF
CDR3 DNA: TGTGCCAGCAGCTTAGACAGGGGGAGTGCAGATACGCAGTATTTT

J gene: TRBJ1-1
clone size: once
V gene: TRBV12-3/TRBV12-4
CDR3 length: 13
D gene: -
CDR3 protein: CASSSRERTEAFF
CDR3 DNA: TGTGCCAGCAGTTCCAGGGAGAGGACTGAAGCTTTCTTT

J gene: TRBJ2-7
clone size: -
V gene: TRBV28
CDR3 length: 15
D gene: -
CDR3 protein: CASSLSSGQLYEQYF
CDR3 DNA: TGTGCCAGCAGTTTATCTTCGGGGCAGCTCTACGAGCAGTACTTC

J gene: TRBJ2-3
clone size: -
V gene: TRBV9
CDR3 length: 15
D gene: TRBD2
CDR3 protein: CASSVEAGAPDTQYF
CDR3 DNA: TGTGCCAGCAGCGTAGAAGCGGGGGCCCCAGATACGCAGTATTTT

J gene: TRBJ2-7
clone size: -
V gene: TRBV27
CDR3 length: 16
D gene: -
CDR3 protein: CASRRGRGADSYEQYF
CDR3 DNA: TGTGCCAGCAGAAGGGGGCGGGGGGCCGACTCCTACGAGCAGTACTTC

J gene: TRBJ2-6
clone size: -
V gene: TRBV7-9
CDR3 length: 18
D gene: TRBD2
CDR3 protein: CASSPYSLGRAGANVLTF
CDR3 DNA: TGTGCCAGCAGTCCTTATTCCCTGGGGAGGGCTGGGGCCAACGTCCTGACTTTC

J gene: TRBJ1-2
clone size: -
V gene: TRBV5-4
CDR3 length: 14
D gene: -
CDR3 protein: CASSLEFGSYGYTF
CDR3 DNA: TGTGCCAGCAGCTTGGAGTTTGGGAGCTATGGCTACACCTTC

J gene: TRBJ1-4
clone size: few
V gene: TRBV11-2
CDR3 length: 14
D gene: -
CDR3 protein: CASSLFIGDEKLFF
CDR3 DNA: TGTGCCAGCAGCTTATTCATCGGGGATGAAAAACTGTTTTTT

J gene: TRBJ2-3
clone size: -
V gene: TRBV27
CDR3 length: 18
D gene: TRBD2
CDR3 protein: CASRPRESGRGWTDTQYF
CDR3 DNA: TGTGCCAGCAGACCGAGGGAGTCCGGGCGGGGGTGGACAGATACGCAGTATTTT

J gene: TRBJ1-5
clone size: -
V gene: TRBV4-3
CDR3 length: 15
D gene: -
CDR3 protein: CASSQERWSHQPQHF
CDR3 DNA: TGCGCCAGCAGCCAAGAAAGATGGTCGCATCAGCCCCAGCATTTT

J gene: TRBJ2-2
clone size: -
V gene: TRBV6-1
CDR3 length: 18
D gene: TRBD2
CDR3 protein: CASSESFLRGGDTGELFF
CDR3 DNA: TGTGCCAGCAGTGAATCTTTTCTGAGGGGAGGGGACACCGGGGAGCTGTTTTTT

J gene: TRBJ1-1
clone size: -
V gene: TRBV6-2/TRBV6-3
CDR3 length: 17
D gene: TRBD1
CDR3 protein: CASSLHGQGRIGTEAFF
CDR3 DNA: TGTGCCAGCAGTTTACATGGACAGGGGCGGATAGGCACTGAAGCTTTCTTT

J gene: TRBJ2-7
clone size: -
V gene: TRBV6-1
CDR3 length: 15
D gene: TRBD2
CDR3 protein: CASSEVLAGTYEQYF
CDR3 DNA: TGTGCCAGCAGTGAAGTGTTAGCGGGAACCTACGAGCAGTACTTC

J gene: TRBJ2-1
clone size: -
V gene: TRBV5-1
CDR3 length: 15
D gene: TRBD1
CDR3 protein: CASSPGQGVYNEQFF
CDR3 DNA: TGCGCCAGCAGCCCCGGACAGGGAGTTTACAATGAGCAGTTCTTC

J gene: TRBJ1-4
clone size: once
V gene: TRBV25-1
CDR3 length: 16
D gene: -
CDR3 protein: CASSSLPRDINEKLFF
CDR3 DNA: TGTGCCAGCAGTTCCCTACCCCGGGACATTAATGAAAAACTGTTTTTT

J gene: TRBJ2-5
clone size: -
V gene: TRBV9
CDR3 length: 17
D gene: -
CDR3 protein: CASSVALGDRVQETQYF
CDR3 DNA: TGTGCCAGCAGCGTAGCATTGGGGGATAGGGTCCAAGAGACCCAGTACTTC

J gene: TRBJ1-2
clone size: -
V gene: TRBV27
CDR3 length: 14
D gene: TRBD1
CDR3 protein: CASSPGQGTYGYTF
CDR3 DNA: TGTGCCAGCAGTCCCGGACAGGGGACCTATGGCTACACCTTC

J gene: TRBJ1-1
clone size: -
V gene: TRBV30
CDR3 length: 14
D gene: -
CDR3 protein: CAWSVPEMNTEAFF
CDR3 DNA: TGTGCCTGGAGTGTACCAGAGATGAACACTGAAGCTTTCTTT

J gene: TRBJ1-2
clone size: -
V gene: TRBV15
CDR3 length: 14
D gene: -
CDR3 protein: CATSREQNLYGYTF
CDR3 DNA: TGTGCCACCAGCAGAGAACAGAATCTTTATGGCTACACCTTC

J gene: TRBJ1-2
clone size: -
V gene: TRBV4-3
CDR3 length: 16
D gene: -
CDR3 protein: CASSERWPRGDYGYTF
CDR3 DNA: TGCGCCAGCAGCGAGAGATGGCCCAGAGGAGACTATGGCTACACCTTC

J gene: TRBJ2-7
clone size: -
V gene: TRBV4-1
CDR3 length: 18
D gene: TRBD2
CDR3 protein: CASSQTQTSGPNSYEQYF
CDR3 DNA: TGCGCCAGCAGCCAGACCCAGACTAGCGGGCCGAACTCCTACGAGCAGTACTTC

J gene: TRBJ2-7
clone size: -
V gene: TRBV27
CDR3 length: 15
D gene: -
CDR3 protein: CASSLSPDSSYEQYF
CDR3 DNA: TGTGCCAGCAGCCTTTCGCCGGACAGCTCCTACGAGCAGTACTTC

J gene: TRBJ2-1
clone size: once
V gene: TRBV12-3/TRBV12-4
CDR3 length: 12
D gene: TRBD2
CDR3 protein: CASGGLEGEQFF
CDR3 DNA: TGTGCATCGGGGGGTCTCGAGGGGGAGCAGTTCTTC

J gene: TRBJ1-2
clone size: once
V gene: TRBV15
CDR3 length: 11
D gene: -
CDR3 protein: CATRRVYGYTF
CDR3 DNA: TGTGCCACCCGGAGAGTCTATGGCTACACCTTC

J gene: TRBJ1-4
clone size: once
V gene: TRBV5-1
CDR3 length: 15
D gene: -
CDR3 protein: CASSLGETGNEKLFF
CDR3 DNA: TGCGCCAGCAGCTTGGGGGAAACGGGTAATGAAAAACTGTTTTTT